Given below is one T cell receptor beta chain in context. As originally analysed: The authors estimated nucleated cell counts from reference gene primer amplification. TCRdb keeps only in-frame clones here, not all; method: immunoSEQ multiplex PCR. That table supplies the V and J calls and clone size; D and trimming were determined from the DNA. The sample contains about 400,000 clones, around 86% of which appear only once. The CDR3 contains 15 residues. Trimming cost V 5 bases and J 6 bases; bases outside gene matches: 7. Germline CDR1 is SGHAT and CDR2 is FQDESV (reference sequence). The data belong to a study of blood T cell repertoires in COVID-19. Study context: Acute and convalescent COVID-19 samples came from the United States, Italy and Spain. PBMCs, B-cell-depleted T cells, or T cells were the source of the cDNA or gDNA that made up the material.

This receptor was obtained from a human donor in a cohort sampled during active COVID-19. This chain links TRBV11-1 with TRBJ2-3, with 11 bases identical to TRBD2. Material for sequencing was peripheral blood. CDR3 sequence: CASSTTSGAGDTQYF. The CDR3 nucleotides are TGTGCCAGCAGCACGACTAGCGGGGCCGGGGATACGCAGTATTTT.